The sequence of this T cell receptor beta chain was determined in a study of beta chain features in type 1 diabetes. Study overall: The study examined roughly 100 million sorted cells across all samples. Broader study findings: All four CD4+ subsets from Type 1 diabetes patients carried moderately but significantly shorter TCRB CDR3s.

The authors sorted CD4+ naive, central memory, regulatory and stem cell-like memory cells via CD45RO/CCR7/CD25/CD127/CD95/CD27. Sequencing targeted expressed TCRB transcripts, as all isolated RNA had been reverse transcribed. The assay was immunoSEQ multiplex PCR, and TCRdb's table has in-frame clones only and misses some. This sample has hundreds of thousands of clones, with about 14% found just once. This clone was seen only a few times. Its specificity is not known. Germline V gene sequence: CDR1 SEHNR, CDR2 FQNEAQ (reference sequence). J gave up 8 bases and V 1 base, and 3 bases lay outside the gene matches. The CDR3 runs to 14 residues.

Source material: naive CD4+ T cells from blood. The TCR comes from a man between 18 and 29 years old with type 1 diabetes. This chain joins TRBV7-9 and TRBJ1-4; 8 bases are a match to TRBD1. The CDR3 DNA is TGTGCCAGCAGCTTAGTTGGACAGGGAGAAAAACTGTTTTTT. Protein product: CASSLVGQGEKLFF.